The sequence of this TCR beta chain was determined in a study of early T cells in non-severe SARS-CoV-2 infection. The V gene's germline CDR1 is SGHAT and CDR2 FQNNGV. Between the trimmed V and J ends, which lost 7 bases and 6 bases, there was a span of 21 bases. CDR3 length: 15 residues. TCRdb re-called the 5' RACE reads with MiXCR, one entry per CDR3 protein. The data contain roughly 55,000 distinct CDR3 sequences, 6% to 7% of them singletons. The receptor comes from an adult who was a healthcare worker with PCR-confirmed SARS-CoV-2 infection or an uninfected control (not recorded which). V and J are TRBV11-2 and TRBJ1-2; D unresolved. Material: whole blood. The CDR3 loop is CASTQSPAAYNGYTF. Written as DNA, the CDR3 is TGTGCCAGCACCCAATCCCCGGCAGCGTATAATGGCTACACCTTC.